These T cell receptor beta chains were read from a single sample in a study of OX40 agonist ivuxolimab in advanced cancers. The method was immunoSEQ multiplex PCR; TCRdb's version includes in-frame clones alone and lacks a portion of them. The sample has more than 45,000 clones; roughly 82% are singletons. Sequencing was performed on CD4+ or CD8+ T cells sorted from blood, taken in a trial of the OX40 agonist ivuxolimab. The receptors were gathered from an adult with an advanced solid tumor such as melanoma, head and neck, liver or kidney cancer. The CDR3 runs from the conserved cysteine through the conserved F or W. A D gene is named only where the DNA matches it firmly. The size of a clone is reported for some rows only, either as once, few or many, or as a class for expanded clones.

j_call	v_call	clone_size	d_call	cdr3_aa	cdr3_nt
TRBJ2-3	TRBV7-9	once	-	CASSLYETDTQYF	TGTGCCAGCAGCCTTTATGAGACAGATACGCAGTATTTT
TRBJ2-1	TRBV19	-	TRBD1	CASSTRDRVNEQFF	TGTGCCAGTAGTACCCGGGACAGGGTAAATGAGCAGTTCTTC
TRBJ1-2	TRBV29-1	-	-	CSVEEWEGGYGYTF	TGCAGCGTTGAAGAGTGGGAGGGAGGATATGGCTACACCTTC
TRBJ2-7	TRBV7-2	-	TRBD2	CASSLAAGTSGTYEQYF	TGTGCCAGCAGCTTAGCGGCCGGGACTAGCGGTACCTACGAGCAGTACTTC
TRBJ2-1	TRBV2	-	TRBD1	CASVWTGLGNEQFF	TGTGCCAGCGTTTGGACAGGGCTGGGCAATGAGCAGTTCTTC
TRBJ2-7	TRBV6-1	-	-	CAISATGSREQYF	TGTGCCATCAGTGCAACAGGGTCTCGCGAGCAGTACTTC
TRBJ2-7	TRBV7-9	-	TRBD1	CASSLGVGQIYEQYF	TGTGCCAGCAGCTTAGGGGTGGGACAGATCTACGAGCAGTACTTC
TRBJ2-1	TRBV7-9	-	TRBD2	CASSLAARLAGGQGNEQFF	TGTGCCAGCAGCTTAGCCGCCCGGCTAGCGGGAGGGCAAGGGAATGAGCAGTTCTTC
TRBJ2-2	TRBV7-9	-	TRBD1	CASSLGQGNRELFF	TGTGCCAGCAGCCTGGGACAGGGGAACAGGGAGCTGTTTTTT
TRBJ1-1	TRBV5-1	-	-	CASTKLGGATEAFF	TGCGCCAGCACCAAATTGGGGGGGGCCACTGAAGCTTTCTTT